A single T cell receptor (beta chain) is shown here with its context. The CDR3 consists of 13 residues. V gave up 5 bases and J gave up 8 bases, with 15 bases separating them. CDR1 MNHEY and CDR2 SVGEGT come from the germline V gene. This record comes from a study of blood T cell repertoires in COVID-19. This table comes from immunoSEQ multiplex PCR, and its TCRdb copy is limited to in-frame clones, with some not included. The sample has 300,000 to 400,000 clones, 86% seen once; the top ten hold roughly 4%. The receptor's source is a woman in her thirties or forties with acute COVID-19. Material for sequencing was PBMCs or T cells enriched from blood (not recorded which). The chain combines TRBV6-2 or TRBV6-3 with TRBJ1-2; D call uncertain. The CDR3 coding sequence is TGTGCCAGCAGTCCCGGGAACTTGGGGGGCTACACCTTC. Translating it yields CASSPGNLGGYTF.